This T cell receptor (beta chain) appears in the sequencing data of a study of blood T cell repertoires in COVID-19. Clones were read by immunoSEQ multiplex PCR, and TCRdb kept only the in-frame ones, dropping some. The repertoire consists of some 190,000 clones, with about 84% occurring once and the leading ten covering around 6%. Comment on this clone: This specimen includes other DNA sequences encoding the same CDR3.

With 3 bases clipped from V and 1 base from J, the junction kept 7 bases outside the gene matches. This CDR3 region has 17 residues. Germline CDR1 and CDR2: SGDLS and YYNGEE. This study enrolled people aged roughly 18 to 89 from 24 US geographic areas. Sequenced material: PBMCs or T cells enriched from blood (not recorded which). V is TRBV9 and J is TRBJ2-5, with 12 bases aligning to TRBD2. This sequence was found in a man aged 35 to 55 with acute COVID-19. Here the CDR3 DNA reads TGTGCCAGCAGCGAAGGCCTAGCGGGAGGGCTCCAAGAGACCCAGTACTTC. Its translation: CASSEGLAGGLQETQYF.